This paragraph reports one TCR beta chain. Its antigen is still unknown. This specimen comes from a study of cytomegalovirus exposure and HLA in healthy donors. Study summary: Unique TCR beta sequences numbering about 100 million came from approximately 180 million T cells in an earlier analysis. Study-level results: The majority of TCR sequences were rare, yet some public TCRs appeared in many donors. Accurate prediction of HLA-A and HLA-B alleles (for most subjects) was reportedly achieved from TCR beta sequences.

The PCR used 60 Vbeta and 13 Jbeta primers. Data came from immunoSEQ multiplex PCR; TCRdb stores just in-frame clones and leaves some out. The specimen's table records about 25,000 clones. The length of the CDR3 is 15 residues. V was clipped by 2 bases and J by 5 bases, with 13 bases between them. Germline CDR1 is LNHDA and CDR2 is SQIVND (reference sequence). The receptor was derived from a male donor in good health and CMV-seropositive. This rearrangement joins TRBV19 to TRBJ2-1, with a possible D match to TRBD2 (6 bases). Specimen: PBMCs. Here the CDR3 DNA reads TGTGCCAGTAGTATAACGGGAGCTGAAGACAATGAGCAGTTCTTC. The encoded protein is CASSITGAEDNEQFF.